This T cell receptor beta chain stems from a study of OX40 agonist ivuxolimab in advanced cancers. Looking at the study overall: Prior anti-PD-1, anti-PD-L1 or anti-CTLA-4 therapy was allowed; around 43% had some.

From germline, CDR1 is MNHNY and CDR2 SVGAGI (reference sequence). There are 13 residues in the CDR3. Clones were read by immunoSEQ multiplex PCR, and TCRdb kept only the in-frame ones, dropping some. The sample includes 50,000 to 55,000 clones, around 91% seen only once; the top ten take approximately 10%. At baseline, cycle 4 day 1, and cycle 7 day 1, blood was sampled. As concerns this clone: An end of the junction differs from the germline gene, which may be a read error.

The TCR sequence derives from an adult with an advanced solid tumor such as melanoma, head and neck, liver or kidney cancer. Sequencing used CD4+ or CD8+ T cells sorted from blood, obtained in a trial of the OX40 agonist ivuxolimab. This sequence joins TRBV6-6 and TRBJ1-5, with a tentative D call TRBD1 (5 bases). The CDR3 nucleotides read TGTGCCAGCAGTTCCCCGGACACTCAGGCCCAGCATTTT. It translates to CASSSPDTQAQHF.